One sample yielded the 17 T cell receptor beta chains listed below, sequenced in a study of a mutant IDH1 vaccine in newly diagnosed glioma. As to time point: week 5, during vaccination. The investigators gave 300 ug of mutant IDH1 20-mer peptide in each vaccine dose, together with topical imiquimod. No cognate antigen is known for these TCRs. TCRdb's table, derived via immunoSEQ multiplex PCR, lists solely in-frame clones and lacks some. The repertoire consists of 60,000 or so clones, with about 86% occurring once and the leading ten covering around 7%. Material: PBMCs, obtained from a glioma patient whose treatment included an IDH1 peptide vaccine. Every receptor here comes from a woman in her fifties or sixties with glioma.

This chain connects TRBV5-4 to TRBJ1-1; 7 positions match TRBD1. V dropped 0 bases and J dropped 0; count of bases not matched to a gene: 2. Germline values: CDR1 SGHNT, CDR2 YYREEE (reference sequence). The CDR3 loop spans 15 amino acids. CDR3 sequence (DNA): TGTGCCAGCAGCTTGGGACAGGGTATGAACACTGAAGCTTTCTTT. This gives the protein CASSLGQGMNTEAFF.

This rearrangement joins TRBV2 to TRBJ2-7; the D is unclear. With 4 bases removed from V and 4 bases from J, the gap between germline ends came to 2 bases. The CDR3 consists of 10 residues. In germline, CDR1 is SNHLY, CDR2 FYNNEI. The DNA for the CDR3 is TGTGCCAGCAGTGGGTACGAGCAGTACTTC. Its protein is CASSGYEQYF.

The V call is TRBV18, the J call TRBJ2-7; D is possibly TRBD2 (6 bases). The germline CDR1 and CDR2 sequences are KGHSH and LQKENI. CDR3 size: 14 residues. Trimming left V 6 bases short and J 6 bases short, with 18 bases between. In DNA form, the CDR3 reads TGTGCCAGCTCCTCCGGGACGGGGGACGGCGAGCAGTACTTC. This encodes CASSSGTGDGEQYF. Based on the CDR3 plus reference TRBV18 and TRBJ2-7, the full variable domain is NAGVMQNPRHLVRRRGQEARLRCSPMKGHSHVYWYRQLPEEGLKFMVYLQKENIIDESGMPKERFSAEFPKEGPSILRIQQVVRGDSAAYFCASSSGTGDGEQYFGPGTRLTVT.

The chain combines TRBV19 with TRBJ1-2; a weak D match, TRBD1 (5 bases). V was pared by 5 bases and J by 2 bases, with 12 bases between. Germline lookup yields CDR1 LNHDA and CDR2 SQIVND (reference sequence). This CDR3 spans 14 amino acids. Here the CDR3 reads CASSLTDFNYGYTF. The CDR3 DNA sequence: TGTGCCAGTAGTTTGACAGACTTCAACTATGGCTACACCTTC.

The chain links TRBV4-1 to TRBJ1-5; D gene unclear. CDR3 length: 13 residues. V gave up 1 base and J gave up 7 bases, with 8 bases separating them. Germline V gene sequence: CDR1 MGHRA, CDR2 YSYEKL. This CDR3 is CASSQVVGQPQHF. The CDR3 coding sequence is TGCGCCAGCAGCCAAGTGGTCGGCCAGCCCCAGCATTTT.

This sequence joins TRBV27 and TRBJ1-1, with D possibly matching TRBD1 (5 bases). The CDR3 length is 15 residues. Per germline, CDR1 MNHEY and CDR2 SMNVEV (reference sequence). V was trimmed by 5 bases and J by 4 bases, leaving 17 bases between them. CDR3 sequence reads: CASSPPPSTGTEAFF. The CDR3 region has the DNA TGTGCCAGCAGTCCACCACCCTCAACAGGCACTGAAGCTTTCTTT.

This clone came up a few times. V is TRBV30 and J is TRBJ1-6, with TRBD1 matching 7 bases. Trimming at V came to 5 bases and at J to 8 bases, leaving 6 bases not matched to a gene. CDR3 length: 13 residues. Germline V gene data show CDR1 as GTSNPN and CDR2 as SVGIG (reference sequence). Written as DNA, the CDR3 is TGTGCCTGGCACCGGGACAGAGATTCACCCCTCCACTTT. This translates into CAWHRDRDSPLHF.

This sequence joins TRBV19 and TRBJ2-2; D is unresolved. Germline assignment: CDR1 LNHDA and CDR2 SQIVND (reference sequence). The V and J ends lost 5 bases and 1 base respectively, with 2 bases between them. The CDR3 sequence is 12 residues long. CDR3 sequence reads: CASSENTGELFF. The DNA of the CDR3 is TGTGCCAGTAGTGAGAACACCGGGGAGCTGTTTTTT.

Note on this clone: Germline and junction disagree at one end, which may indicate a read error. The chain couples TRBV20-1 to TRBJ1-6; D might be TRBD1 (5 bases). CDR3 size: 11 residues. CDR1 and CDR2 from the germline V gene are DFQATT and SNEGSKA (reference sequence). The CDR3 protein is CGGEGNSPLHF. CDR3 DNA: TGTGGGGGGGAAGGAAATTCACCCCTCCACTTT.

V and J are TRBV6-1 and TRBJ2-1; possibly TRBD2 for D (5 bases). V was cut by 2 bases and J by 8 bases, with 19 bases left in between. Germline V lookup: CDR1 MNHNS, CDR2 SASEGT. The CDR3 spans 16 residues. The CDR3 nucleotides are TGTGCCAGCAGTGAATCATGGAGTATGAGGGCCCATGAGCAGTTCTTC. The encoded protein is CASSESWSMRAHEQFF.

J is TRBJ2-3 and V is TRBV10-3; D is unclear. Deletions cut 10 bases from V and 7 bases from J, with 15 bases between. The CDR3 consists of 12 residues. The V gene's germline CDR1 is ENHRY and CDR2 SYGVKD. CDR3 DNA: TGTGCCACCGTGGACCGGACCCATACGCAGTATTTT. Its protein is CATVDRTHTQYF.

With regard to this clone: This CDR3 is also generated by other DNA sequences in the sample. The chain links TRBV9 to TRBJ2-5, with D possibly matching TRBD2 (5 bases). The CDR3 sequence is 13 residues long. Germline V gene lookup returns CDR1 SGDLS and CDR2 YYNGEE. Deletions cut 2 bases from V and 1 base from J, with 6 bases between. In nucleotides, the CDR3 is TGTGCCAGCAGCGTTGCGGGCCAAGAGACCCAGTACTTC. It encodes CASSVAGQETQYF.

This chain links TRBV6-1 with TRBJ1-4; D is undetermined. The germline gives CDR1 MNHNS, CDR2 SASEGT. Trimming pared 1 base from V and 7 bases from J, leaving 13 bases between. CDR3 length equals 15 residues. CDR3 DNA sequence: TGTGCCAGCAGTGAAGGAAGCGGAGGTCGTGAAAAACTGTTTTTT. It specifies CASSEGSGGREKLFF.

The V gene is TRBV11-2, the J gene TRBJ2-7, with a tentative D call TRBD1 (5 bases). Trimming removed 1 base at V and 3 bases at J, with 10 bases between. Germline V gene lookup returns CDR1 SGHAT and CDR2 FQNNGV. This CDR3 is 14 amino acids long. CDR3 in amino acids: CASSLGHRYYEQYF. CDR3 bases: TGTGCCAGCAGCTTAGGGCACAGGTACTACGAGCAGTACTTC. Combining the CDR3 with reference TRBV11-2 and TRBJ2-7 gives the whole variable domain EAGVAQSPRYKIIEKRQSVAFWCNPISGHATLYWYQQILGQGPKLLIQFQNNGVVDDSQLPKDRFSAERLKGVDSTLKIQPAKLEDSAVYLCASSLGHRYYEQYFGPGTRLTVT.

The rearrangement joins TRBV2 to TRBJ2-7; 15 nucleotides line up with TRBD2. The CDR3 totals 18 residues. The germline gives CDR1 SNHLY, CDR2 FYNNEI. J was trimmed by 1 base and V by 6 bases; bases with no gene match: 10. The CDR3 DNA is TGTGCCAGCAGCCTTGGACTAGCGGGGGGGCCTAGATCCTACGAGCAGTACTTC. Translation gives CASSLGLAGGPRSYEQYF.

This chain links TRBV2 with TRBJ1-5, with 7 positions matching TRBD1. After removal of 5 bases from V and 6 bases from J, the junction contained 4 bases not matched to a gene. The CDR3 spans 13 residues. CDR1 is SNHLY, CDR2 FYNNEI, per germline. Here the CDR3 reads CASSTGDGQPQHF. In DNA, the CDR3 is TGTGCCAGCAGTACAGGGGATGGTCAGCCCCAGCATTTT.

The chain joins TRBV5-1 to TRBJ1-6; 7 positions agree with TRBD1. With V trimmed by 4 bases and J by 8 bases, 6 bases remained unmatched. The length of the CDR3 is 14 residues. Germline V gene sequence: CDR1 SGHRS, CDR2 YFSETQ. CDR3 coding DNA: TGCGCCAGCAGCGCGACAGGGTGGGATTCACCCCTCCACTTT. Its translation: CASSATGWDSPLHF.